The TCR beta chain under discussion was sequenced for a study of shared clonotypes between healthy human individuals. Study-wide background: The plates for each donor numbered three CD4 naive, three CD4 memory, two CD8 naive and one CD8 memory.

This clone was seen only once. Its antigen is still unknown. Germline CDR1 is SGHTA and CDR2 is FQGNSA. V lost 6 bases and J lost 9, with 15 bases in between. The CDR3 contains 12 residues. On sorted subsets, replicate PCRs used about 0.2 ug DNA, or about 30,000 T cell genomes. Some clones are missing from TCRdb's copy, which holds only in-frame ones; the method was immunoSEQ multiplex PCR. The sample consists of some 2,000,000 clones, under 97% of them appearing once. Overall study results and limits: The authors sampled blood alone, and tissue repertoires likely differ.

This sequence was found in a man between 18 and 29 years old in good health. The rearrangement joins TRBV7-2 to TRBJ2-7; D possibly matches TRBD1 or TRBD2 (5 bases each). The specimen sequenced was naive CD4+ T cells sorted from blood. Subset given: CD45RA+ positively selected. CDR3 in DNA: TGTGCCAGCAGTCCCGGGACCATCGGGCAGTACTTC. It codes for CASSPGTIGQYF. The whole variable domain, filled in from reference TRBV7-2 and TRBJ2-7, reads GAGVSQSPSNKVTEKGKDVELRCDPISGHTALYWYRQSLGQGLEFLIYFQGNSAPDKSGLPSDRFSAERTGGSVSTLTIQRTQQEDSAVYLCASSPGTIGQYFGPGTRLTVT.